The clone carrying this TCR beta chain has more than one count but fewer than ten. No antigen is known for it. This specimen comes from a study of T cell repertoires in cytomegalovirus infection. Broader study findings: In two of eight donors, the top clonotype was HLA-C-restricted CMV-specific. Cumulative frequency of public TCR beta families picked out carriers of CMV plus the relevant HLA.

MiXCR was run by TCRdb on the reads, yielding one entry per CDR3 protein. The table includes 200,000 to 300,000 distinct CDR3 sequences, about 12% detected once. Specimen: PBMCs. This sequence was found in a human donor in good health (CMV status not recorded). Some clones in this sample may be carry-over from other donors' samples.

The CDR3 spells CASSPPGGGWTEAFF. DNA for the CDR3: TGTGCCAGCAGTCCCCCCGGAGGGGGATGGACTGAAGCTTTCTTT. The genes are TRBV6-1 and TRBJ1-1; a weak D match, TRBD1 (6 bases). Germline values: CDR1 MNHNS, CDR2 SASEGT. The CDR3 is made up of 15 amino acids. The V gene lost 5 bases and the J gene lost 5 bases, with 18 bases spanning the gap.